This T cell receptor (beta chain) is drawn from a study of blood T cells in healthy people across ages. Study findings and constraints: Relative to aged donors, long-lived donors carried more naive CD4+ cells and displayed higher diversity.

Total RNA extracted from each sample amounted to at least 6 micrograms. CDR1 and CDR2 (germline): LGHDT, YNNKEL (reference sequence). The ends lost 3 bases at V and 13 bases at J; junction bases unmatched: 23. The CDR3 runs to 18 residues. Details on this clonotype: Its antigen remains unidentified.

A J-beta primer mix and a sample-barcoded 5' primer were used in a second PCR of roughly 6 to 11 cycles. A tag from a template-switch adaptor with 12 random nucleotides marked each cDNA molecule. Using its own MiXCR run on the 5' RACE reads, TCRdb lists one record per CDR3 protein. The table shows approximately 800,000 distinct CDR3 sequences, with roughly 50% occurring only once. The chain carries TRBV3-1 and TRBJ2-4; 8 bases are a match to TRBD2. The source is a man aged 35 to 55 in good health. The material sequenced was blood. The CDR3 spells CASSHEEGLAGIRWEQYF. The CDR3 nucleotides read TGTGCCAGCAGCCACGAAGAGGGGCTAGCGGGTATAAGGTGGGAGCAGTACTTC.